The rows below give T cell receptor beta chains drawn from one sample of a study of PD-1 blockade in classical Hodgkin lymphoma. Measured with immunoSEQ multiplex PCR; TCRdb has only the in-frame clones, and not every one. The top ten hold about a quarter of the sample, which has roughly 10,000 clones, more than 75% seen once. Material: peripheral blood mononuclear cells (PBMCs), obtained at baseline. The receptor source for this set is a human donor with classical Hodgkin lymphoma. Each CDR3 is given with its conserved first and last residue. A D gene is named only where the DNA matches it firmly. Size is omitted from some rows. Given values are once, few, many or a class for expanded clones.

clone size: NA; D gene: NA; J gene: TRBJ2-7; V gene: TRBV5-4; CDR3 protein: CASSSSYEQYF; CDR3 DNA: TGTGCCAGCAGCTCCTCCTACGAGCAGTACTTC
clone size: NA; D gene: TRBD1; J gene: TRBJ2-1; V gene: TRBV7-9; CDR3 protein: CASSTGTGVFNEQFF; CDR3 DNA: TGTGCCAGCAGCACCGGGACAGGTGTTTTCAATGAGCAGTTCTTC
clone size: NA; D gene: NA; J gene: TRBJ2-7; V gene: TRBV28; CDR3 protein: CASSLSSGVYEQYF; CDR3 DNA: TGTGCCAGCAGTTTGTCGTCAGGGGTCTACGAGCAGTACTTC
clone size: NA; D gene: NA; J gene: TRBJ2-7; V gene: TRBV5-8; CDR3 protein: CASSLTGVPGAYEQYF; CDR3 DNA: TGTGCCAGCAGCTTGACAGGGGTCCCGGGGGCCTACGAGCAGTACTTC
clone size: NA; D gene: TRBD1; J gene: TRBJ1-4; V gene: TRBV5-1; CDR3 protein: CASSLETGYEKLFF; CDR3 DNA: TGCGCCAGCAGCTTGGAGACAGGGTATGAAAAACTGTTTTTT
clone size: NA; D gene: NA; J gene: TRBJ2-1; V gene: TRBV5-3; CDR3 protein: CARSPRQTEGSNEQFF; CDR3 DNA: TGTGCCAGAAGCCCGAGACAGACTGAGGGAAGTAATGAGCAGTTCTTC
clone size: NA; D gene: NA; J gene: TRBJ2-1; V gene: TRBV5-1; CDR3 protein: CASSPGQYNEQFF; CDR3 DNA: TGCGCCAGCAGCCCGGGACAATACAATGAGCAGTTCTTC
clone size: few; D gene: TRBD1; J gene: TRBJ1-1; V gene: TRBV30; CDR3 protein: CAWSYRDRNTEAFF; CDR3 DNA: TGTGCCTGGAGTTATCGGGACAGGAACACTGAAGCTTTCTTT
clone size: NA; D gene: NA; J gene: TRBJ2-3; V gene: TRBV15; CDR3 protein: CASSKTSRVQYF; CDR3 DNA: TGTGCCTCCAGCAAAACCTCCCGCGTGCAGTATTTT
clone size: NA; D gene: NA; J gene: TRBJ2-7; V gene: TRBV28; CDR3 protein: CASSITSPYEQYF; CDR3 DNA: TGTGCCAGCTCAATTACCTCCCCCTACGAGCAGTACTTC
clone size: NA; D gene: NA; J gene: TRBJ2-1; V gene: TRBV9; CDR3 protein: CASSAYYNEQFF; CDR3 DNA: TGTGCCAGCAGCGCTTACTACAATGAGCAGTTCTTC
clone size: NA; D gene: NA; J gene: TRBJ2-2; V gene: TRBV5-1; CDR3 protein: CASSLGQAGGELFF; CDR3 DNA: TGCGCCAGCAGCTTGGGCCAGGCGGGCGGGGAGCTGTTTTTT
clone size: NA; D gene: NA; J gene: TRBJ2-1; V gene: TRBV5-4; CDR3 protein: CASSLDGGTTYNEQFF; CDR3 DNA: TGTGCCAGCAGCTTGGACGGGGGGACAACCTACAATGAGCAGTTCTTC
clone size: NA; D gene: NA; J gene: TRBJ2-3; V gene: TRBV28; CDR3 protein: CASSTPLGGRSTDTQYF; CDR3 DNA: TGTGCCAGCAGTACCCCCCTTGGGGGCCGAAGCACAGATACGCAGTATTTT
clone size: NA; D gene: NA; J gene: TRBJ2-1; V gene: TRBV7-8; CDR3 protein: CASSLRRTEQFF; CDR3 DNA: TGTGCCAGCAGCTTAAGGCGGACAGAGCAGTTCTTC
clone size: once; D gene: NA; J gene: TRBJ2-1; V gene: TRBV29-1; CDR3 protein: CSVPYRAADEQFF; CDR3 DNA: TGCAGCGTTCCCTACAGGGCTGCGGATGAGCAGTTCTTC
clone size: NA; D gene: NA; J gene: TRBJ1-2; V gene: TRBV2; CDR3 protein: CASSVKGNYGYTF; CDR3 DNA: TGTGCCAGCAGTGTTAAGGGGAACTATGGCTACACCTTC
clone size: few; D gene: NA; J gene: TRBJ2-1; V gene: TRBV27; CDR3 protein: CASSRPSYNEQFF; CDR3 DNA: TGTGCCAGCAGTCGACCTAGCTACAATGAGCAGTTCTTC
clone size: medium-sized; D gene: TRBD1; J gene: TRBJ2-7; V gene: TRBV10-2; CDR3 protein: CASRDTYGTADYEQYF; CDR3 DNA: TGCGCCAGCAGAGATACCTACGGGACAGCAGACTACGAGCAGTACTTC
clone size: NA; D gene: TRBD1; J gene: TRBJ2-2; V gene: TRBV5-1; CDR3 protein: CASSAGGAPGELFF; CDR3 DNA: TGCGCCAGCAGCGCAGGGGGCGCGCCCGGGGAGCTGTTTTTT
clone size: NA; D gene: NA; J gene: TRBJ2-2; V gene: TRBV20-1; CDR3 protein: CSARAGELFF; CDR3 DNA: TGCAGTGCTAGGGCCGGGGAGCTGTTTTTT
clone size: NA; D gene: NA; J gene: TRBJ2-7; V gene: TRBV19; CDR3 protein: CASSSPPETVEQYF; CDR3 DNA: TGTGCCAGTAGTAGCCCTCCAGAGACGGTCGAGCAGTACTTC
clone size: NA; D gene: TRBD1; J gene: TRBJ2-7; V gene: TRBV6-1; CDR3 protein: CASSRDRGWDEQYF; CDR3 DNA: TGTGCCAGCAGCAGGGACAGGGGATGGGACGAGCAGTACTTC
clone size: NA; D gene: NA; J gene: TRBJ1-2; V gene: TRBV15; CDR3 protein: CATSSGGTNYGYTF; CDR3 DNA: TGTGCCACCAGCAGCGGGGGCACTAACTATGGCTACACCTTC